This T cell receptor (beta chain) appears in the sequencing data of a study of T-cell memory formation after mild COVID-19. On this clonotype: Its matching antigen is unknown.

TCRalpha and TCRbeta libraries used 5'RACE with constant-segment primers and UMIs. In TCRdb, the 5' RACE reads were re-called with MiXCR into one record per CDR3 protein. The table lists some 86,000 distinct CDR3 sequences, roughly 25% of them singletons, with roughly 39% in the top ten. Study-wide points: The authors did not confirm SARS-CoV-2 specificity of second-wave clones peaking day 37.

The CDR3 contains 16 residues. From germline, CDR1 is SGHKS and CDR2 YYEKEE (reference sequence). J was trimmed by 3 bases and V by 0 bases; bases with no gene match: 3. Sample: PBMCs or a T cell subset sorted from them (not recorded which). J is TRBJ1-1 and V is TRBV5-5, with TRBD1 matching over 12 bases. This TCR derives from a man aged 18-30 years who had mild COVID-19 (a few samples of this study predate the infection). Cell type and time point are not known. CDR3 nucleotides: TGTGCCAGCAGCTTGGTGGGACAGGGGGCTTACACTGAAGCTTTCTTT. Its translation is CASSLVGQGAYTEAFF.